These T cell receptor beta chains were read from a single sample in a study of stem cell transplantation in POMP-related autoinflammatory disease. Measured with immunoSEQ multiplex PCR; TCRdb has only the in-frame clones, and not every one. The sample records tens of thousands of clones, approximately 91% being singletons. The sample was CD4+ T cells from PBMCs, taken after stem cell transplantation. These receptors were taken from a human patient with POMP-related autoinflammation and immune dysregulation (PRAID). T cells may partly derive from the graft donor. Each CDR3 is given with its conserved first and last residue. Some rows mark clone size as missing; the rest say once, few, many or name a class of expanded clone.

cdr3_aa: CASSRDLRDEQYF
j_call: TRBJ2-7
clone_size: -
v_call: TRBV27

cdr3_aa: CASRQIQGAPGELFF
j_call: TRBJ2-2
clone_size: -
v_call: TRBV5-1

cdr3_aa: CASSLEGLAAYEQYF
j_call: TRBJ2-7
clone_size: -
v_call: TRBV11-2

cdr3_aa: CASSSGVLGIQYF
j_call: TRBJ2-4
clone_size: -
v_call: TRBV6-5

cdr3_aa: CASSFVGLAGGNTDTQYF
j_call: TRBJ2-3
clone_size: -
v_call: TRBV7-9

cdr3_aa: CASRQAGGPAEQFF
j_call: TRBJ2-1
clone_size: -
v_call: TRBV19

cdr3_aa: CASGTRGGTTGELFF
j_call: TRBJ2-2
clone_size: -
v_call: TRBV12-5

cdr3_aa: CASSRGSLGTGELFF
j_call: TRBJ2-2
clone_size: once
v_call: TRBV7-9

cdr3_aa: CASSLGQGGEIGTDTQYF
j_call: TRBJ2-3
clone_size: -
v_call: TRBV7-6

cdr3_aa: CASSQVGNEQFF
j_call: TRBJ2-1
clone_size: once
v_call: TRBV3-1/TRBV3-2

cdr3_aa: CATSRGPSQGYSNQPQHF
j_call: TRBJ1-5
clone_size: once
v_call: TRBV15

cdr3_aa: CSVEDPTSGPTGELFF
j_call: TRBJ2-2
clone_size: -
v_call: TRBV29-1

cdr3_aa: CASSLGGTTTDTQYF
j_call: TRBJ2-3
clone_size: -
v_call: TRBV7-2

cdr3_aa: CASSEALAGETQYF
j_call: TRBJ2-5
clone_size: -
v_call: TRBV6-1

cdr3_aa: CATSRGAASSYEQYF
j_call: TRBJ2-7
clone_size: -
v_call: TRBV15

cdr3_aa: CAITGVRGPNTEAFF
j_call: TRBJ1-1
clone_size: -
v_call: TRBV10-3

cdr3_aa: CASSRRTPRVTSSYNEQFF
j_call: TRBJ2-1
clone_size: -
v_call: TRBV7-9

cdr3_aa: CAISESNSGSGYNEQFF
j_call: TRBJ2-1
clone_size: -
v_call: TRBV10-3

cdr3_aa: CASSQDRSGRQETQYF
j_call: TRBJ2-5
clone_size: -
v_call: TRBV4-2

cdr3_aa: CSASPGLAGYNEQFF
j_call: TRBJ2-1
clone_size: -
v_call: TRBV20-1

cdr3_aa: CASSLGLGQLNTIYF
j_call: TRBJ1-3
clone_size: few
v_call: TRBV5-1

cdr3_aa: CASSPPGTVNEKLFF
j_call: TRBJ1-4
clone_size: -
v_call: TRBV18

cdr3_aa: CASSELSGGQETQYF
j_call: TRBJ2-5
clone_size: -
v_call: TRBV6-1

cdr3_aa: CASSSVPNTEAFF
j_call: TRBJ1-1
clone_size: -
v_call: TRBV5-1

cdr3_aa: CASSLLADRDETQYF
j_call: TRBJ2-5
clone_size: -
v_call: TRBV3-1/TRBV3-2

cdr3_aa: CAWSLAGPSYEQYF
j_call: TRBJ2-7
clone_size: -
v_call: TRBV30

cdr3_aa: CASSGVAGPEAFF
j_call: TRBJ1-1
clone_size: -
v_call: TRBV3-1/TRBV3-2

cdr3_aa: CASNRDRVNQPQHF
j_call: TRBJ1-5
clone_size: -
v_call: TRBV6-5

cdr3_aa: CASSLKRGQGAYTEAFF
j_call: TRBJ1-1
clone_size: -
v_call: TRBV7-8

cdr3_aa: CATSTPFRGPSASTDTQYF
j_call: TRBJ2-3
clone_size: once
v_call: TRBV15

cdr3_aa: CASSLGGSNYGYTF
j_call: TRBJ1-2
clone_size: few
v_call: TRBV7-3

cdr3_aa: CASSRGGPARTQYF
j_call: TRBJ2-3
clone_size: -
v_call: TRBV28

cdr3_aa: CASSRVPGQYQETQYF
j_call: TRBJ2-5
clone_size: -
v_call: TRBV19

cdr3_aa: CASSPWDFYEQYF
j_call: TRBJ2-7
clone_size: -
v_call: TRBV11-2

cdr3_aa: CASSLGLYGYTF
j_call: TRBJ1-2
clone_size: -
v_call: TRBV11-2

cdr3_aa: CASSLNSQGNIQYF
j_call: TRBJ2-4
clone_size: -
v_call: TRBV3-1/TRBV3-2

cdr3_aa: CASSPPARGGELFF
j_call: TRBJ2-2
clone_size: -
v_call: TRBV28

cdr3_aa: CATALEGRGSNTQYF
j_call: TRBJ2-3
clone_size: once
v_call: TRBV19

cdr3_aa: CASSYSEGNTQYF
j_call: TRBJ2-3
clone_size: -
v_call: TRBV6-6

cdr3_aa: CASPPGISGTTEGDTQYF
j_call: TRBJ2-3
clone_size: -
v_call: TRBV28

cdr3_aa: CASSQASATSYEQYF
j_call: TRBJ2-7
clone_size: -
v_call: TRBV3-1/TRBV3-2

cdr3_aa: CASSLENRENYEQYF
j_call: TRBJ2-7
clone_size: -
v_call: TRBV5-1

cdr3_aa: CASSIGGRLDVHTGQFF
j_call: TRBJ2-1
clone_size: -
v_call: TRBV19

cdr3_aa: CASSFFTHGETQYF
j_call: TRBJ2-5
clone_size: -
v_call: TRBV13

cdr3_aa: CASSPIPNRGGSQPQHF
j_call: TRBJ1-5
clone_size: few
v_call: TRBV19

cdr3_aa: CASSLGRITIFWQYF
j_call: TRBJ2-7
clone_size: -
v_call: TRBV10-1

cdr3_aa: CASSFGSTNYYGYTF
j_call: TRBJ1-2
clone_size: -
v_call: TRBV5-1

cdr3_aa: CASSQDRAGELFF
j_call: TRBJ2-2
clone_size: -
v_call: TRBV4-1

cdr3_aa: CASSKATGDTQYF
j_call: TRBJ2-3
clone_size: -
v_call: TRBV14

cdr3_aa: CASSLPGLPYEQYF
j_call: TRBJ2-7
clone_size: -
v_call: TRBV18

cdr3_aa: CASGQGGGQPQHF
j_call: TRBJ1-5
clone_size: few
v_call: TRBV5-8

cdr3_aa: CASSFTSGGLTDTQYF
j_call: TRBJ2-3
clone_size: -
v_call: TRBV5-1